This T cell receptor beta chain was identified in a study of T cells after yellow fever vaccination. This clonotype was seen at least ten times. Its antigen is as yet unknown. Whole-study findings and limits: Researchers report a weaker secondary response that nonetheless peaked faster, day 5 versus 15.

For TCR, cDNA came from 5'RACE template switching, which added a universal primer site and UMIs. TCRdb reprocessed the 5' RACE reads with MiXCR, giving one entry per CDR3 protein. The sample records under 80,000 distinct CDR3 sequences, 6.5% to 9% being singletons. The clonotype comes from a man aged 25-45 years who received the YFV17D yellow fever vaccine. Sequenced material: CD8+ T cells sorted from PBMCs, taken 15 days after the yellow fever booster vaccination.

CDR3 bases: TGTGCCAGCAGTTTACATGATGACCCGACGGGGAATGAGCAGTTCTTC. It codes for CASSLHDDPTGNEQFF. The J gene is TRBJ2-1, the V gene TRBV12-3 or TRBV12-4; D possibly corresponds to TRBD2 (5 bases). V gave up 2 bases and J gave up 7 bases, with 18 bases separating them. This CDR3 is built from 16 residues.